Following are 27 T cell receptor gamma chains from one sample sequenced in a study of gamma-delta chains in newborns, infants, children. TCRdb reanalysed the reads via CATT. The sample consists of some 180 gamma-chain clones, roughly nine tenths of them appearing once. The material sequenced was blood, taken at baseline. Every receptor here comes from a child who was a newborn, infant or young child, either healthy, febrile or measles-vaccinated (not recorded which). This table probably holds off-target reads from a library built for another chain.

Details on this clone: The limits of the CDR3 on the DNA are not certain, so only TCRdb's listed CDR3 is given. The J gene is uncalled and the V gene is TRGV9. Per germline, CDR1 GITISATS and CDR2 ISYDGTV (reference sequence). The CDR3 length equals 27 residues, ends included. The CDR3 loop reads CACDTSGGSLSSWDTRQMFFGTGIKLF.

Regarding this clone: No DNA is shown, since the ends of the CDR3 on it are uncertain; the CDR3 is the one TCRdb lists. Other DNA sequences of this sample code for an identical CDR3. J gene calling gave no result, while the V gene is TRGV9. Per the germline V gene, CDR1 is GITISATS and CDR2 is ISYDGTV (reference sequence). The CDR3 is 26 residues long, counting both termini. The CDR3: CACDTVLGDSSWDTRQMFFGTGIKLF.

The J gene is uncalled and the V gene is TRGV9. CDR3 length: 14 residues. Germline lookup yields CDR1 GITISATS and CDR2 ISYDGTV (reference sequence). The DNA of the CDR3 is TGTGCCTGTGACATACTGGGGGAGACAGCACAACTCTTCTTT. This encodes CACDILGETAQLFF.

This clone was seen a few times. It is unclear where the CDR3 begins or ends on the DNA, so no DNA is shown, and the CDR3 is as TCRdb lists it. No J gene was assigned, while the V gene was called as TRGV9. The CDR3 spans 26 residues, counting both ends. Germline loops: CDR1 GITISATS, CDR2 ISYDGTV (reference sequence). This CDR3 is CACDITGGSIAWDTRQMFFGTGIKLF.

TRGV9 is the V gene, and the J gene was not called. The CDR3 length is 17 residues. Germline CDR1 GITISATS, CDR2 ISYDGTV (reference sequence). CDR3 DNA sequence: TGTGCCTGCCTAGTCTGGGGGATACGGGTTTTGACAGCACAACTCTTCTTT. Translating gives CACLVWGIRVLTAQLFF.

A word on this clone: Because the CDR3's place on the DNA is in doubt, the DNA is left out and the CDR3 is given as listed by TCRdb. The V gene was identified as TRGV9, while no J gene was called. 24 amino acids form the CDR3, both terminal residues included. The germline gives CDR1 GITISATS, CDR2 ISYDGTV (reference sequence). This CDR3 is CACDFTGGSWDTRQMFFGTGIKLF.

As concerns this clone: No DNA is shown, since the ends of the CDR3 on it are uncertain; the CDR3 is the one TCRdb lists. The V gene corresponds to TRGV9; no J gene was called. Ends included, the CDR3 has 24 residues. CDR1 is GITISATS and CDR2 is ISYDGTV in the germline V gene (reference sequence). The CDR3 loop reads CACDTTTGVWDTRQMFFGTGIKLF.

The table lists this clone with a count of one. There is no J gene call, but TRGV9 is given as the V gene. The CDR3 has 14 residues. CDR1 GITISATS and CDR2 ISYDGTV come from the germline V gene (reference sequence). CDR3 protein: CACDTLGDTAQLFF. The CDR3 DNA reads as TGTGCCTGTGACACACTGGGGGATACAGCACAACTCTTCTTT.

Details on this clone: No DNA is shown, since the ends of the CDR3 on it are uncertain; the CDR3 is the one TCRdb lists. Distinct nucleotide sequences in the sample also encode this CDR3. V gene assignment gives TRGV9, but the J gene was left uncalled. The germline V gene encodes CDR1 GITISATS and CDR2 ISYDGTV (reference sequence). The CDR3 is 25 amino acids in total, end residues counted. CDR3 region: CACDTGGYRSWDTRQMFFGTGIKLF.

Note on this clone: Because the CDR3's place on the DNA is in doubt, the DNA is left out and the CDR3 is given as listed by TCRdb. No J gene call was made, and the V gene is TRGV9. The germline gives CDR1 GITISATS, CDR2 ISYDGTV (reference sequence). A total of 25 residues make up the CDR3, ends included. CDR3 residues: CACDTGWTSSWDTRQMFFGTGIKLF.

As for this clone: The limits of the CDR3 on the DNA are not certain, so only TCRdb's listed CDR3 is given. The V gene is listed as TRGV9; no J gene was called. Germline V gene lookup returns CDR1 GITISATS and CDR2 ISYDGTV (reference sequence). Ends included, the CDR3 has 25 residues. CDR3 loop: CACDYWGSSSWDTRQMFFGTGIKLF.

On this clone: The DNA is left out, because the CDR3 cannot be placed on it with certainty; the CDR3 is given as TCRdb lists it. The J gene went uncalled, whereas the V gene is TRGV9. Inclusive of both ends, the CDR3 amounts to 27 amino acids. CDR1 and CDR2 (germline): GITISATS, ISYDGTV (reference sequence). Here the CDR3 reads CACDTGGLDTQRWDTRQMFFGTGIKLF.

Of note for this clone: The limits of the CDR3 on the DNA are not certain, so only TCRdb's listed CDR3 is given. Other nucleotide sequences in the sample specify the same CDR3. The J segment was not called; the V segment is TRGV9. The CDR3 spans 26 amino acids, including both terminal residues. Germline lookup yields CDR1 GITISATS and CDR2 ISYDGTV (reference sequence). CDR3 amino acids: CACDTGGYPSSWDTRQMFFGTGIKLF.

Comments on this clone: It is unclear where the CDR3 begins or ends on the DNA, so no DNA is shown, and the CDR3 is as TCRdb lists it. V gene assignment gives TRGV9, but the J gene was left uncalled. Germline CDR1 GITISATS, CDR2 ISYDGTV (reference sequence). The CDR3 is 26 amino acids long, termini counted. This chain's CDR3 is CACDTSGGPSSWDTRQMFFGTGIKLF.

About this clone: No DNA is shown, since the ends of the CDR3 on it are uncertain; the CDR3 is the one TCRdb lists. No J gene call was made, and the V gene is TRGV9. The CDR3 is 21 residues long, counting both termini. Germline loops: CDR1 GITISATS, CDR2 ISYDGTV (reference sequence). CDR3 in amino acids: CACDILGDTRQMFFGTGIKLF.

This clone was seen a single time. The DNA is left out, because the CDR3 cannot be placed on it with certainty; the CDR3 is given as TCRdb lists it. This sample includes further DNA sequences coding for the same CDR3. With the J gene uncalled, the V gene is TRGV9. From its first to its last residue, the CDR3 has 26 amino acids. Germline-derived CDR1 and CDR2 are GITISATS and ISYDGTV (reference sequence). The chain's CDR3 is CACDSTGGYSSWDTRQMFFGTGIKLF.

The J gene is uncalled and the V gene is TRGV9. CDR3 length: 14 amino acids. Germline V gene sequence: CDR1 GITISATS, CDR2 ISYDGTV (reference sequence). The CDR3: CACDITGPRAQLFF. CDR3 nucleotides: TGTGCCTGTGACATTACTGGGCCGCGGGCACAACTCTTCTTT.

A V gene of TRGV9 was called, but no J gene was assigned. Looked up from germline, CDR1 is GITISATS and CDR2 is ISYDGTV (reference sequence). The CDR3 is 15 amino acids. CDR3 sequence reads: CACDPLGEMTAQLFF. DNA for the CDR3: TGTGCCTGTGATCCTCTAGGGGAGATGACAGCACAACTCTTCTTT.

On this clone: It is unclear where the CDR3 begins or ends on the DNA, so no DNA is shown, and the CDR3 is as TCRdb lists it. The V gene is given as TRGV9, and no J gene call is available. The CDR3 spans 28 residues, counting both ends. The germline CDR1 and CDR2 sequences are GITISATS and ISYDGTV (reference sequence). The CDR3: CACDTVLGDTGRSWDTRQMFFGTGIKLF.

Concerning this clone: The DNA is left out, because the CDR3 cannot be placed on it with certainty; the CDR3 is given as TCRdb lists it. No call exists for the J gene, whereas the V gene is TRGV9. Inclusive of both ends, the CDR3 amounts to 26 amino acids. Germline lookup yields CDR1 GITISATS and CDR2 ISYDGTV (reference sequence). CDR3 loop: CACDKVLGDTRRDTRQMFFGTGIKLF.

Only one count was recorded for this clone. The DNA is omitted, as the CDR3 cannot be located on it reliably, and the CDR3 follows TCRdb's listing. The CDR3 here is CACDVLGDSSWDTRQMFFGTGIKLF. No J gene was assigned, while the V gene was called as TRGV9. The germline V gene encodes CDR1 GITISATS and CDR2 ISYDGTV (reference sequence). Ends included, the CDR3 has 25 residues.

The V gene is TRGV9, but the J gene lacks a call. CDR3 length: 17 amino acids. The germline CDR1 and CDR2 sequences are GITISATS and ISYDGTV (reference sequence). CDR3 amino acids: CACERLGDASLTAQLFF. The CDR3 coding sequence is TGTGCCTGTGAGCGGTTGGGGGATGCCTCTTTGACAGCACAACTCTTCTTT.

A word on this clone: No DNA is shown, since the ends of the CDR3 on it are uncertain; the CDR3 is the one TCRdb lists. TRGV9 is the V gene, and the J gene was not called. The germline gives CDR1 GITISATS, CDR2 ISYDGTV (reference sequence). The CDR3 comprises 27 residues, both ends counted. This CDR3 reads CACDTVGGYGNPWDTRQMFFGTGIKLF.

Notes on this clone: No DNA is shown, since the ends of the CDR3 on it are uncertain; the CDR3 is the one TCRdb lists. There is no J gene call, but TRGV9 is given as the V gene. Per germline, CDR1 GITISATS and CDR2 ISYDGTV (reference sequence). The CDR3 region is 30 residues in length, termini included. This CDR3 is CACDTTSFAWGQRSSWDTRQMFFGTGIKLF.

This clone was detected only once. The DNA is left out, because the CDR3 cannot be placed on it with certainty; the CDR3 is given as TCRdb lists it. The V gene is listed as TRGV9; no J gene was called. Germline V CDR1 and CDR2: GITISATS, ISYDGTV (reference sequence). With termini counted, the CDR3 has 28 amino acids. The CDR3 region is CACDTVQGDTPNSWDTRQMFFGTGIKLF.

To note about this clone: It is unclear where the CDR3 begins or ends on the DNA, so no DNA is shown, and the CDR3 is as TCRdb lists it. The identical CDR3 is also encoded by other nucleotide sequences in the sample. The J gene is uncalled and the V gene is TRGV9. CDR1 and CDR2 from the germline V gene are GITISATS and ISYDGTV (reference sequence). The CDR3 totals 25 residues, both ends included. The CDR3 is CACDTGGYSSWDTRQMFFGTGIKLF.

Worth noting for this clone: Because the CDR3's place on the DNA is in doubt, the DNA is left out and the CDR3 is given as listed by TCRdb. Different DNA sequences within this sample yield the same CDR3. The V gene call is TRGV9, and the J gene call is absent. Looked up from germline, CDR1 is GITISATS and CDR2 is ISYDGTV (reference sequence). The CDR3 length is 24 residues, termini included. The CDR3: CACDTTGGSWDTRQMFFGTGIKLF.